A selection of T cell receptor beta chains follows, all from one sample in a study of blood T cell repertoires in COVID-19. The table came from immunoSEQ multiplex PCR; TCRdb's copy has only in-frame clones and leaves some out. This table holds tens of thousands of clones, about nine tenths found once. The sequencing sample was made of peripheral blood. These receptors came from a woman at least 80 years old with active COVID-19. Each CDR3 is given with its conserved first and last residue. The order of the fields is CDR3 protein, D gene, clone size, V gene, CDR3 length, J gene. D genes are given only for firm matches. Size tells how often a clone was seen (once, few, many) or the class of an expanded clone, and some rows leave it out.

CDR3aa: CASSLAGTGDTGELFF
d_gene: TRBD1
abundance: -
v_gene: TRBV5-1
len: 16
j_gene: TRBJ2-2

CDR3aa: CASSEAPGYGGKETQYF
d_gene: -
abundance: once
v_gene: TRBV6-1
len: 17
j_gene: TRBJ2-5

CDR3aa: CASTDRGREYTQYF
d_gene: TRBD1
abundance: -
v_gene: TRBV19
len: 14
j_gene: TRBJ2-3

CDR3aa: CASSLSIETQYF
d_gene: -
abundance: -
v_gene: TRBV7-9
len: 12
j_gene: TRBJ2-5

CDR3aa: CASRDDRADGYTF
d_gene: TRBD1
abundance: -
v_gene: TRBV2
len: 13
j_gene: TRBJ1-2

CDR3aa: CASSSAPVREFHEQYF
d_gene: TRBD2
abundance: -
v_gene: TRBV27
len: 16
j_gene: TRBJ2-7

CDR3aa: CASSPTSGKNEQFF
d_gene: TRBD2
abundance: few
v_gene: TRBV5-1
len: 14
j_gene: TRBJ2-1

CDR3aa: CASSPRLAGEFTDTQYF
d_gene: TRBD2
abundance: -
v_gene: TRBV18
len: 17
j_gene: TRBJ2-3

CDR3aa: CASSPEGQGDSPLHF
d_gene: TRBD1
abundance: once
v_gene: TRBV5-1
len: 15
j_gene: TRBJ1-6

CDR3aa: CASSLGFPGGQNTQYF
d_gene: TRBD2
abundance: -
v_gene: TRBV7-9
len: 16
j_gene: TRBJ2-3

CDR3aa: CASSAGTGTGHNEQFF
d_gene: TRBD1
abundance: once
v_gene: TRBV5-1
len: 16
j_gene: TRBJ2-1

CDR3aa: CASSGDRDYQPQHF
d_gene: TRBD1
abundance: -
v_gene: TRBV28
len: 14
j_gene: TRBJ1-5

CDR3aa: CASSRGGETQYF
d_gene: -
abundance: -
v_gene: TRBV6-5
len: 12
j_gene: TRBJ2-5

CDR3aa: CASRDQTGGTYEQYF
d_gene: TRBD1
abundance: -
v_gene: TRBV5-1
len: 15
j_gene: TRBJ2-7

CDR3aa: CASSQMYRATEAFF
d_gene: -
abundance: -
v_gene: TRBV4-1
len: 14
j_gene: TRBJ1-1

CDR3aa: CASSQSGSNQPQHF
d_gene: -
abundance: -
v_gene: TRBV3-1/TRBV3-2
len: 14
j_gene: TRBJ1-5